This T cell receptor beta chain was sequenced in a study of blood T cell repertoires in COVID-19. The overall study: PBMCs, B-cell-depleted T cells, or T cells provided the cDNA or gDNA that made up the material.

This CDR3 is 15 amino acids long. Germline V gives CDR1 SNHLY, CDR2 FYNNEI. The V gene lost 8 bases and the J gene lost 0 bases, with 13 bases spanning the gap. Methods used by the authors: It was from reference gene primer amplification that nucleated cell counts were estimated. Assay: immunoSEQ multiplex PCR; the TCRdb copy retains only in-frame clones and omits some. V, J and clone size reflect that table, while D and trimming were determined from the DNA. Of 35,000 to 50,000 clones listed, less than 70% are singletons. The sequenced sample was peripheral blood. The V gene is TRBV2, the J gene TRBJ2-2; D possibly corresponds to TRBD1 (5 bases). The receptor was derived from a man older than 75 with acute or convalescent COVID-19. CDR3 coding DNA: TGTGCCAGCCAGACAGCTCTTACGAACACCGGGGAGCTGTTTTTT. Protein sequence: CASQTALTNTGELFF.